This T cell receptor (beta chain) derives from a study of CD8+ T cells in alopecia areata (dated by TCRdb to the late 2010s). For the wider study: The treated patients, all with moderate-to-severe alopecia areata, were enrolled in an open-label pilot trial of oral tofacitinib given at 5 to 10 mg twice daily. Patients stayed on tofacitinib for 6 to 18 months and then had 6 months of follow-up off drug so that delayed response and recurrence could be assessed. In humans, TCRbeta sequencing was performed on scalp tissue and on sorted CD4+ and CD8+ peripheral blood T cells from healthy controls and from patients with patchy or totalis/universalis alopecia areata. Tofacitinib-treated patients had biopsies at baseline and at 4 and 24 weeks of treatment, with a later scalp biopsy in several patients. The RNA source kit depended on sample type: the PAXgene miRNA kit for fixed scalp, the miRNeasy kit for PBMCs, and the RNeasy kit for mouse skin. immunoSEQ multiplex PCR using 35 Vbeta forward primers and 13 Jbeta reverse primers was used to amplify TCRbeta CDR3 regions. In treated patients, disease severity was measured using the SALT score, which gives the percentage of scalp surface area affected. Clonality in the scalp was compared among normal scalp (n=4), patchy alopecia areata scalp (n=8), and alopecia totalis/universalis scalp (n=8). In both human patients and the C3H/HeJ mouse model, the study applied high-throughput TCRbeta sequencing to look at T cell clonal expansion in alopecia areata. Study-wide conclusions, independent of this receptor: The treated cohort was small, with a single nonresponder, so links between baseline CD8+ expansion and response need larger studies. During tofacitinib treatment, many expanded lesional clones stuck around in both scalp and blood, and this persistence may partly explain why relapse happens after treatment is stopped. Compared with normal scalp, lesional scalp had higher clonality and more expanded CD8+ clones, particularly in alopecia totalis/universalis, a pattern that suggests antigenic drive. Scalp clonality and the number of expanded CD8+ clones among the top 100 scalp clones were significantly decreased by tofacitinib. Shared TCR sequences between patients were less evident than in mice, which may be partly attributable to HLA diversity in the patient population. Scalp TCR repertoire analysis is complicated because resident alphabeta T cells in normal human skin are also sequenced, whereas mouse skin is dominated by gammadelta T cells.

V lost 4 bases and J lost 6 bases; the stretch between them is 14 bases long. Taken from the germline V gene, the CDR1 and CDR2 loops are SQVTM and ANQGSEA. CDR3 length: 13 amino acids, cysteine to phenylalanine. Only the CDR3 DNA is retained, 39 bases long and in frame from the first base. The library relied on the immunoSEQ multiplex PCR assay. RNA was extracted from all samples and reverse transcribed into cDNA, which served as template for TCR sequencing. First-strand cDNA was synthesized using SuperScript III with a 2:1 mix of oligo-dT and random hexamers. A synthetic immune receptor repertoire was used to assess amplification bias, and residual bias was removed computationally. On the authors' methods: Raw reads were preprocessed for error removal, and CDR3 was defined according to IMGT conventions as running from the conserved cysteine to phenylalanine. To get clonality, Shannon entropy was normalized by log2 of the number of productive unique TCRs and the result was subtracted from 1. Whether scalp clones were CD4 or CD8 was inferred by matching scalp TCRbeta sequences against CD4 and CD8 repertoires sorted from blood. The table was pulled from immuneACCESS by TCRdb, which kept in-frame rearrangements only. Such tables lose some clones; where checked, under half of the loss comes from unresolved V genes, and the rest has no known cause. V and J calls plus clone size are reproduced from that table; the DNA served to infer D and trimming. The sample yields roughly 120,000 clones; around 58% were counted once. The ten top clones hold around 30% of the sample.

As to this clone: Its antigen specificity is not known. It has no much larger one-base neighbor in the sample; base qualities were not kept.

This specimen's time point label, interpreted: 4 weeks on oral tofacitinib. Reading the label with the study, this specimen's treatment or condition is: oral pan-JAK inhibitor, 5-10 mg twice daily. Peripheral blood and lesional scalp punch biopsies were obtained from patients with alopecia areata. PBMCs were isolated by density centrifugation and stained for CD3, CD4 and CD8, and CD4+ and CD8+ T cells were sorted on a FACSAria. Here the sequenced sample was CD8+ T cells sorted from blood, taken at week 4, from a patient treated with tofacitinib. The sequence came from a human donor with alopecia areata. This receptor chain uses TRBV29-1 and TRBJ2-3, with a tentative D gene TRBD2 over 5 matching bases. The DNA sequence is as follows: TGCAGCGTTGGACTAACCGTTCCTGATACGCAGTATTTT. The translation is CSVGLTVPDTQYF.